Each of the 18 T cell receptor beta chains below was sequenced from the same sample in a study of ipilimumab plus nivolumab after autologous stem cell transplantation. Sequenced by immunoSEQ multiplex PCR; TCRdb stores in-frame clones only, minus some. This sample has about 16,000 clones, with less than 75% found just once. Source: PBMCs, taken in a trial of ipilimumab plus nivolumab as post-transplant consolidation. The source of these receptors is a male donor with diffuse large B-cell lymphoma.

The chain uses TRBV6-6 and TRBJ1-1; D remains unclear. CDR3 length: 16 amino acids. Trimming stripped 2 bases from V and 0 bases from J, with 13 bases between. Germline CDR1 MNHNY, CDR2 SVGAGI (reference sequence). The CDR3 nucleotides read TGTGCCAGCAGTTACGCCGGGCCCGCAATGAACACTGAAGCTTTCTTT. Its translation is CASSYAGPAMNTEAFF.

The V and J genes are TRBV5-1 and TRBJ2-1; no clear D. The CDR3 is 14 residues long. Germline-derived CDR1 and CDR2 are SGHRS and YFSETQ. V was clipped by 0 bases and J by 8 bases, with 12 bases between them. CDR3 in amino acids: CASSLEDSSDEQFF. CDR3 coding DNA: TGCGCCAGCAGCTTGGAAGACTCCTCGGATGAGCAGTTCTTC.

This clone was seen once. This chain joins TRBV18 and TRBJ1-2, with D unresolved. Germline assignment: CDR1 KGHSH and CDR2 LQKENI. V lost 3 bases, J lost 4 bases, and 18 bases lay in between. The CDR3 extends over 16 amino acids. CDR3 protein: CASSPEKHYLGYGYTF. The CDR3, as DNA: TGTGCCAGCTCACCTGAGAAACACTACCTCGGCTATGGCTACACCTTC.

The chain uses TRBV10-3 and TRBJ2-7, with a tentative D call TRBD2 (5 bases). The CDR3 is 12 amino acids. CDR1 and CDR2 (germline): ENHRY, SYGVKD. V lost 11 bases and J lost 2, with 13 bases in between. CDR3 loop: CAALGSTYEQYF. In nucleotides, the CDR3 is TGTGCCGCCTTAGGGAGTACCTACGAGCAGTACTTC.

Points on this clone: The same CDR3 arises from other DNA sequences in this sample as well. The J gene is TRBJ2-7, the V gene TRBV27, with TRBD2 identical over 8 bases. The CDR3 runs to 15 residues. V was pared by 3 bases and J by 5 bases, with 9 bases of the junction left unmatched. Germline CDR1 is MNHEY and CDR2 is SMNVEV (reference sequence). The CDR3 coding sequence is TGTGCCAGCAGTTTCGGGGCGGGGGGTCTTCACGAGCAGTACTTC. Translated: CASSFGAGGLHEQYF.

CDR3 sequence: CASSSRGQGAATNTEAFF. The CDR3 nucleotides read TGTGCCAGCAGCTCCCGAGGACAGGGGGCAGCTACGAACACTGAAGCTTTCTTT. The V gene is TRBV7-2, the J gene TRBJ1-1, with TRBD1 matching over 11 bases. J gave up 1 base and V 4 bases, and 11 bases lay outside the gene matches. The germline V gene encodes CDR1 SGHTA and CDR2 FQGNSA. The CDR3 spans 18 residues.

This clone was observed a handful of times. The V call is TRBV4-1, the J call TRBJ1-2; D gene unclear. This CDR3 is built from 14 residues. From germline, CDR1 is MGHRA and CDR2 YSYEKL. Trimming took off 4 bases at V and 3 bases at J, with 12 bases between the two ends. The CDR3 reads CASSLPGSYYGYTF. CDR3 DNA: TGCGCCAGCAGCCTACCAGGATCCTACTATGGCTACACCTTC.

The V gene is TRBV18, the J gene TRBJ2-7, with no clear D. The V end lost 2 bases, the J end lost 2 bases, and 22 bases lay between the germline ends. Germline values: CDR1 KGHSH, CDR2 LQKENI. This CDR3 has 18 residues. Here the CDR3 reads CASSPMVLATSTTYEQYF. The CDR3 DNA sequence: TGTGCCAGCTCACCAATGGTATTGGCAACCTCCACCACCTACGAGCAGTACTTC.

This clone was counted only a few times. The V call is TRBV19, the J call TRBJ1-1; D is possibly TRBD1 (5 bases). The V and J ends lost 3 bases and 4 bases respectively, with 12 bases between them. Germline assignment: CDR1 LNHDA and CDR2 SQIVND (reference sequence). The CDR3 totals 14 residues. In DNA, the CDR3 is TGTGCCAGTAGTATGGGCAGGGCAGGCACTGAAGCTTTCTTT. It specifies CASSMGRAGTEAFF.

The V gene is TRBV2, the J gene TRBJ2-5; D is ambiguous. The germline CDR1 and CDR2 sequences are SNHLY and FYNNEI. Between the trimmed V and J ends, which lost 8 bases and 5 bases, there was a span of 12 bases. This CDR3 has 12 residues. CDR3 region: CASSNSRETQYF. The CDR3 DNA sequence: TGTGCCAGCTCCAACTCGAGGGAGACCCAGTACTTC.

This clone has a handful of counts. The gene calls are TRBV6-1 and TRBJ1-1; D might be TRBD1 (6 bases). In germline, CDR1 is MNHNS, CDR2 SASEGT. The CDR3 totals 15 residues. The germline V and J ends were trimmed by 7 bases and 0 bases, with 15 bases remaining between them. This CDR3 reads CASTNRVSVNTEAFF. The CDR3 coding sequence is TGTGCCAGCACAAACAGGGTAAGCGTGAACACTGAAGCTTTCTTT.

The rearrangement links TRBV11-3 to TRBJ1-1, with D possibly matching TRBD1 (5 bases). Trimming removed 1 base from V and 7 bases from J, with 10 bases in between. The CDR3 length is 13 residues. Per germline, CDR1 SGHNT and CDR2 YENEEA. The CDR3 sequence: CASSLGAGNEAFF. The CDR3 DNA sequence: TGTGCCAGCAGCTTAGGGGCAGGGAATGAAGCTTTCTTT. Looking up the rest from reference TRBV11-3 and TRBJ1-1 gives the full variable domain: EAGVVQSPRYKIIEKKQPVAFWCNPISGHNTLYWYLQNLGQGPELLIRYENEEAVDDSQLPKDRFSAERLKGVDSTLKIQPAELGDSAVYLCASSLGAGNEAFFGQGTRLTVV.

The chain links TRBV5-1 to TRBJ1-6; 8 positions agree with TRBD1. Germline CDR1 reads SGHRS; CDR2 reads YFSETQ. The CDR3 spans 18 residues. V shed 0 bases and J 9 bases; nucleotides not matched to a gene: 14. The CDR3 region is CASSLDVRGLGVVSPLHF. The CDR3 DNA reads TGCGCCAGCAGCTTGGATGTCAGGGGGCTTGGTGTTGTTTCACCCCTCCACTTT.

V and J are TRBV2 and TRBJ2-5; D may match TRBD1 or TRBD2 (5 bases each). This CDR3 region has 13 residues. Deletions cut 4 bases from V and 4 bases from J, with 10 bases between. Germline V gene sequence: CDR1 SNHLY, CDR2 FYNNEI. CDR3: CASSAIGTETQYF. The CDR3 region has the DNA TGTGCCAGCAGTGCCATTGGGACAGAGACCCAGTACTTC.

This clone was seen more than once but under ten times. The chain combines TRBV9 with TRBJ1-5; D not resolved. From germline, CDR1 is SGDLS and CDR2 YYNGEE. V was cut by 3 bases and J by 7 bases, with 17 bases left in between. The CDR3 length is 15 residues. The CDR3 reads CASSESPNVDQPQHF. CDR3 DNA sequence: TGTGCCAGCAGCGAGTCCCCAAATGTGGACCAGCCCCAGCATTTT.

The DNA of the CDR3 is TGTGCCAGCAGCTTAGGGCTAGCGGGGGGGCCAGGCACAGATACGCAGTATTTT. Amino acid sequence: CASSLGLAGGPGTDTQYF. This chain joins TRBV7-2 and TRBJ2-3; 12 positions match TRBD2. The trim removed 1 base at V and 1 base at J, leaving 6 bases unmatched. CDR1 is SGHTA, CDR2 FQGNSA, per germline. This CDR3 has 18 amino acids. The entire variable domain, with the rest obtained from reference TRBV7-2 and TRBJ2-3, is as follows: GAGVSQSPSNKVTEKGKDVELRCDPISGHTALYWYRQSLGQGLEFLIYFQGNSAPDKSGLPSDRFSAERTGGSVSTLTIQRTQQEDSAVYLCASSLGLAGGPGTDTQYFGPGTRLTVL.

In this sample, this clone turned up a few times. The chain is built from TRBV9 and TRBJ1-3; 10 bases map to TRBD1. Germline V gene data show CDR1 as SGDLS and CDR2 as YYNGEE. Losses at the gene ends were 4 bases for V and 4 bases for J; bases not matched to a gene: 2. CDR3 length equals 14 residues. Here the CDR3 reads CASSPGQGGNTIYF. The CDR3 DNA sequence: TGTGCCAGCAGCCCGGGACAGGGGGGAAACACCATATATTTT.

This chain links TRBV7-3 with TRBJ2-3, with TRBD2 identical over 7 bases. This CDR3 comprises 16 residues. The J segment lost 0 bases and the V segment lost 1 base, leaving 4 bases of the junction unmatched. The V gene's germline CDR1 is SGHTA and CDR2 FQGTGA. In nucleotides, the CDR3 is TGTGCCAGCAGCTTAATGGCTAGCGGAAGCACAGATACGCAGTATTTT. Amino acid sequence: CASSLMASGSTDTQYF.